This TCR beta chain originates from a study of T cell responses to AZD1222 COVID-19 vaccine. The CDR3 consists of 15 residues. V shed 7 bases and J shed 7 bases, with 17 bases lying between them. Germline V gene lookup returns CDR1 MNHEY and CDR2 SVGAGI. The repertoire was sequenced with immunoSEQ multiplex PCR; TCRdb's copy has only in-frame clones and lacks some. Found here are more than 85,000 clones, about 85% of them singletons; the top ten hold more than 4.5%. Regarding this clone: What it binds is not known.

Study findings and constraints: Nearly half of spike-specific TCRs reportedly target unmutated variant regions. Possibly, clonal diversity was underestimated; donors were largely white British and included more females.

This TCR was sampled from an adult in good health. This specimen consisted of peripheral blood, obtained on day 0 of AZD1222 vaccination. The chain is built from TRBV6-5 and TRBJ1-6; tentative D call: TRBD1 (5 bases). CDR3 sequence reads: CASTRDAGWNSPLHF. The CDR3 region has the DNA TGTGCCAGCACCCGGGACGCCGGGTGGAATTCACCCCTCCACTTT.